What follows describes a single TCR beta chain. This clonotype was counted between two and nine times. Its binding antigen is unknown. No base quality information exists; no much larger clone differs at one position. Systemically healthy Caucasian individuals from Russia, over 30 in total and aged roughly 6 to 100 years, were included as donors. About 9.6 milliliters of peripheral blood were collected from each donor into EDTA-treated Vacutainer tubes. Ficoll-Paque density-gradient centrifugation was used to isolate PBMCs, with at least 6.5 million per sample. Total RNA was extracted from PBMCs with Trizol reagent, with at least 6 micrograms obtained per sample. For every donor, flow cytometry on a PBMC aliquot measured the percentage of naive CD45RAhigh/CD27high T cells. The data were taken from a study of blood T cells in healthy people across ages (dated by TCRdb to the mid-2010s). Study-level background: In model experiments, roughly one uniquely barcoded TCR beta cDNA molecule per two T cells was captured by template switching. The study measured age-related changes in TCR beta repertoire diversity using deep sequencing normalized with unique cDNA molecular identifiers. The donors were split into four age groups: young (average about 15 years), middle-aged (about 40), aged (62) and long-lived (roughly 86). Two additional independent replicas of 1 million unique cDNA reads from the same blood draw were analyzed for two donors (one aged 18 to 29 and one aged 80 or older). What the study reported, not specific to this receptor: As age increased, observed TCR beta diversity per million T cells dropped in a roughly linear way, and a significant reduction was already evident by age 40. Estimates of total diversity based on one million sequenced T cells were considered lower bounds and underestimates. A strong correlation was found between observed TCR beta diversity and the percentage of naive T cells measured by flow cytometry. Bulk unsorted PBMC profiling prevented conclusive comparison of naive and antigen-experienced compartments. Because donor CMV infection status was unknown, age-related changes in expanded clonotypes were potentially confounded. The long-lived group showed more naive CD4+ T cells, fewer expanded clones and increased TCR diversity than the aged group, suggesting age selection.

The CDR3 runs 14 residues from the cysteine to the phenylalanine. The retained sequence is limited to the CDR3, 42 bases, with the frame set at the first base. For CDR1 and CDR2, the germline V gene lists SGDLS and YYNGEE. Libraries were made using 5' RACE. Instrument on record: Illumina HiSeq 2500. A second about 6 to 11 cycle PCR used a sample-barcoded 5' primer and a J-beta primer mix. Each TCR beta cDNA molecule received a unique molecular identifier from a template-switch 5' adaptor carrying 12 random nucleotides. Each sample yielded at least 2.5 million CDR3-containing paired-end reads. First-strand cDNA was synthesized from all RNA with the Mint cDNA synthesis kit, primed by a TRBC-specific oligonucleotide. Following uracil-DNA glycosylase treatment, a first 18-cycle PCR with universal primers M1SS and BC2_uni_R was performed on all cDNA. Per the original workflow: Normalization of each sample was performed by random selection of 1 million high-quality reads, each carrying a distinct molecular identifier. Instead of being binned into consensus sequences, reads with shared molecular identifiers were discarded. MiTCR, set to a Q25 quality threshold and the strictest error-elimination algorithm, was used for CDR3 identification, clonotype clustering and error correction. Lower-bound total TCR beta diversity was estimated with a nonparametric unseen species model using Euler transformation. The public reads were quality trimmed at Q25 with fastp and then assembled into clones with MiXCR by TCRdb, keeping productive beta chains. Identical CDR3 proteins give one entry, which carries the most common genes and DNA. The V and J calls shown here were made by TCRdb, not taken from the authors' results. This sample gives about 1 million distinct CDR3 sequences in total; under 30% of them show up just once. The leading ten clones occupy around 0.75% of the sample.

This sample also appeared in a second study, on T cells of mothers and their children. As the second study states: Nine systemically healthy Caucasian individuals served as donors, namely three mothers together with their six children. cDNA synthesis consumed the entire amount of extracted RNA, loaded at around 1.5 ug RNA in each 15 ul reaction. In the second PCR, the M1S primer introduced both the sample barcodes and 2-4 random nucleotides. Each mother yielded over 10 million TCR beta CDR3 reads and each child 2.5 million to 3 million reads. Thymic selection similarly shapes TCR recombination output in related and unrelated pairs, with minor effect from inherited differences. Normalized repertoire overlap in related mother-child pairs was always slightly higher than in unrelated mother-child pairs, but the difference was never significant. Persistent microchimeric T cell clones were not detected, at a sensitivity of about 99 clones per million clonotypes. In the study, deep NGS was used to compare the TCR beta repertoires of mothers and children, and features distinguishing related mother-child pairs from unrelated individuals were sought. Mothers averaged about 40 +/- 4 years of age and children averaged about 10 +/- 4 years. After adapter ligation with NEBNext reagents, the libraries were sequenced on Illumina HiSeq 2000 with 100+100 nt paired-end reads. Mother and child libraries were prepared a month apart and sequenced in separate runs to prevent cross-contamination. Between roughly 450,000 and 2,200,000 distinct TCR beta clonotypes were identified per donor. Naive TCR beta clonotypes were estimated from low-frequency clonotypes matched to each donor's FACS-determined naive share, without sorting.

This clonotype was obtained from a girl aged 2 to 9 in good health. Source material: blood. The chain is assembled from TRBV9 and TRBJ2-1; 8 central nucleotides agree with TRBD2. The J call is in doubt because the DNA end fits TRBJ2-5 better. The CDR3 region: CASSPSAGDMTQYF. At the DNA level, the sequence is TGTGCCAGCAGCCCCTCAGCGGGAGATATGACCCAGTACTTC.